The 2 T cell receptor beta chains listed next were all sequenced from one sample in a study of blood T cells in healthy people across ages. The use of a sample-barcoded 5' primer and a J-beta primer mix characterized a second PCR of roughly 6 to 11 cycles. TCRdb fed the 5' RACE reads into MiXCR, producing one record per CDR3 protein. Of nearly 800,000 distinct CDR3 sequences listed, approximately 53% were seen once; the top ten hold roughly 25%. The specimen sequenced was blood. Receptor source: a man aged 40-50 years in good health.

The chain joins TRBV27 to TRBJ2-7; 9 positions agree with TRBD1. Germline V gene sequence: CDR1 MNHEY, CDR2 SMNVEV (reference sequence). Trimming removed 5 bases from V and 3 bases from J; junction bases left unmatched: 5. This CDR3 is built from 14 residues. The CDR3 spells CASSLKDRGYEQYF. In DNA, the CDR3 is TGTGCCAGCAGTCTGAAGGACAGGGGCTACGAGCAGTACTTC.

The chain has TRBV28 and TRBJ1-5, with a weak D call TRBD1 (6 bases). The ends were cut back, 2 bases at V and 2 bases at J, with 13 bases in the middle. Germline CDR1 reads MDHEN; CDR2 reads SYDVKM. The CDR3 sequence is 16 residues long. The CDR3 DNA reads TGTGCCAGCAGTTTACCGGACAGTATGGGCAATCAGCCCCAGCATTTT. As protein: CASSLPDSMGNQPQHF.